This T cell receptor beta chain was retrieved from a study of cytomegalovirus exposure and HLA in healthy donors. The ends lost 4 bases at V and 7 bases at J; junction bases unmatched: 5. Germline assignment: CDR1 SGHDT and CDR2 YYEEEE. The CDR3 runs to 14 residues. The PCR ran on 60 Vbeta and 13 Jbeta primers. Sequencing used immunoSEQ multiplex PCR; TCRdb keeps in-frame clones, though not all of them. The sample lists 280,000 or so clones, about 90% seen once, with roughly 2.1% in the top ten. This receptor was obtained from a young woman in good health and CMV-seronegative. The V and J genes are TRBV5-6 and TRBJ1-1; TRBD1 matches 12 bases. Source material: PBMCs. The CDR3 nucleotides are TGTGCCAGCAGCCCGGGACAGGGGGCGGGTGAAGCTTTCTTT. Its translation: CASSPGQGAGEAFF.